This T cell receptor (beta chain) derives from a study of blood T cell repertoires in COVID-19. V shed 5 bases and J shed 0 bases, with 10 bases lying between them. CDR1 is MDHEN, CDR2 SYDVKM, per germline. This CDR3 contains 14 residues. How the authors handled the data: Reference gene primer amplification gave estimated nucleated cell counts. Profiled with immunoSEQ multiplex PCR; TCRdb holds only in-frame clones, not every one. V, J and clone size are those of that table, while D and trimming were read from the DNA. The top ten hold less than 6% of the sample, which has around 210,000 clones, 80% seen once. This clone was seen a single time.

The chain recombines TRBV28 with TRBJ1-1; D ambiguous. The specimen was peripheral blood. This TCR derives from a woman in her 70s with acute or convalescent COVID-19. CDR3 nucleotides: TGTGCCAGCAGTCCCGGGTCGATGAACACTGAAGCTTTCTTT. The encoded protein is CASSPGSMNTEAFF.